This T cell receptor beta chain was found in a study of blood T cells in healthy people across ages. From germline, CDR1 is LGHDT and CDR2 YNNKEL (reference sequence). CDR3 length: 15 residues. The V end lost 1 base, the J end lost 14 bases, and 22 bases lay between the germline ends. Extractions gave at least 6 micrograms of total RNA per sample. Of note for this clonotype: The target antigen is unknown.

Alongside a J-beta primer mix, a sample-barcoded 5' primer served in a second PCR lasting about 7 to 12 cycles. The authors tagged each cDNA molecule using a template-switch adaptor with 12 random nucleotides. One entry per CDR3 protein results from TCRdb running MiXCR on the 5' RACE reads. The repertoire holds about 750,000 distinct CDR3 sequences, with about 55% as singletons. General study points: Roughly linear declines in TCR beta diversity per million T cells occurred with age. With naive T cell percentage, TCR beta diversity showed a strong correlation.

The chain recombines TRBV3-1 with TRBJ2-3, with a tentative D call TRBD1 (7 bases). Sequenced sample: blood. This sequence originates from a man older than 75 in good health. The CDR3 reads CASSQGYGGDRYAYF. The CDR3 DNA sequence: TGTGCCAGCAGCCAAGGGTACGGCGGGGACAGATACGCGTATTTT.